This note documents a single TCR beta chain sequence. The antigen remains undetermined. CDR3 length: 13 amino acids. V lost 9 bases to trimming and J lost 2 bases, with 12 bases between them. Germline V gene sequence: CDR1 SNHLY, CDR2 FYNNEI. The data belong to a study of OX40 agonist ivuxolimab in advanced cancers. Study information: Patients in the trial were receiving intravenous ivuxolimab every 2 weeks, at doses of 0.01 to 10 mg/kg.

Study-wide findings and caveats: Specificity for antigen went undetermined in the expanded peripheral T cells.

Here immunoSEQ multiplex PCR was the method, and the copy in TCRdb shows in-frame clones only, minus some. The sample consists of about 90,000 clones, around 90% of them appearing once. Sequencing was performed on CD4+ or CD8+ T cells sorted from blood, taken in a trial of the OX40 agonist ivuxolimab. The chain recombines TRBV2 with TRBJ2-3; no definite D call. This clonotype was obtained from an adult with an advanced solid tumor such as melanoma, head and neck, liver or kidney cancer. The CDR3 loop reads CASGGNPTDTQYF. DNA of the CDR3: TGTGCCAGTGGCGGCAACCCCACAGATACGCAGTATTTT. Filled out from reference TRBV2 and TRBJ2-3, the complete variable domain reads EPEVTQTPSHQVTQMGQEVILRCVPISNHLYFYWYRQILGQKVEFLVSFYNNEISEKSEIFDDQFSVERPDGSNFTLKIRSTKLEDSAMYFCASGGNPTDTQYFGPGTRLTVL.